This T cell receptor beta chain was captured by sequencing in a study of cytomegalovirus exposure and HLA in healthy donors. Study results and limitations: As was reported, the HLA-A and HLA-B alleles of most subjects were accurately predicted from TCR beta sequences. The study listed roughly 150 cytomegalovirus-associated TCR beta chains. In vitro checks showed that a few CMV-associated chains really do target CMV antigens.

Germline V gene lookup returns CDR1 SGHTS and CDR2 YDEGEE. The CDR3 totals 13 residues. With 2 bases removed from V and 2 bases from J, the gap between germline ends came to 7 bases. To note about this clone: Its target is not known.

The PCR used 60 Vbeta and 13 Jbeta primers. The table came from immunoSEQ multiplex PCR; TCRdb's copy has only in-frame clones and leaves some out. The sample holds around 210,000 clones, around 77% seen once. V is TRBV5-8 and J is TRBJ2-5, with D perhaps matching TRBD2 (5 bases). Sample: PBMCs. This receptor was identified in a woman in her 30s in good health and CMV-seronegative. The CDR3 loop is CASSFRGQETQYF. Here the CDR3 DNA reads TGTGCCAGCAGCTTCCGGGGACAAGAGACCCAGTACTTC.